These 18 T cell receptor beta chains were all obtained from the same sample, sequenced in a study of technical replicates of blood from a handful of donors. The table came from immunoSEQ multiplex PCR; TCRdb's copy has only in-frame clones and leaves some out. The table records some 87,000 clones, 96% of them present only once. The sample consisted of T cells isolated from PBMCs. Every receptor here comes from a human donor in good health.

The chain employs TRBV7-9 and TRBJ2-3, with 12 bases identical to TRBD2. CDR3 length equals 16 residues. Unmatched junction bases numbered 5, after V lost 3 bases and J lost 4 bases. Germline values: CDR1 SEHNR, CDR2 FQNEAQ (reference sequence). This chain's CDR3 is CASSFRLAGVPDTQYF. The CDR3 DNA sequence: TGTGCCAGCAGCTTCCGACTAGCGGGAGTCCCAGATACGCAGTATTTT. The full variable domain, rest sourced from reference TRBV7-9 and TRBJ2-3, is DTGVSQNPRHKITKRGQNVTFRCDPISEHNRLYWYRQTLGQGPEFLTYFQNEAQLEKSRLLSDRFSAERPKGSFSTLEIQRTEQGDSAMYLCASSFRLAGVPDTQYFGPGTRLTVL.

This chain connects TRBV29-1 to TRBJ2-1; D possibly corresponds to TRBD2 (5 bases). The CDR3 covers 11 residues. Germline V gives CDR1 SQVTM, CDR2 ANQGSEA. The V end was cut by 6 bases, the J end by 7 bases, with 10 bases between. The CDR3 DNA reads as TGCAGCGTACTAAGGAGGAATGAGCAGTTCTTC. Translation gives CSVLRRNEQFF.

This chain joins TRBV5-1 and TRBJ2-2; 7 bases line up with TRBD1. Germline CDR1 is SGHRS and CDR2 is YFSETQ. CDR3 length equals 16 residues. The V segment lost 4 bases and the J segment 1 base; nucleotides outside the gene matches: 7. The CDR3 DNA follows: TGCGCCAGCAGCCCGCTACAGGGGTTGAACACCGGGGAGCTGTTTTTT. Translation gives CASSPLQGLNTGELFF.

The gene calls are TRBV11-3 and TRBJ1-4; possible D gene TRBD1, 5 bases. Germline CDR1 is SGHNT and CDR2 is YENEEA. V lost 3 bases, J lost 8 bases, and 13 bases lay in between. This CDR3 has 14 residues. CDR3 sequence reads: CASSFRGAGEKLFF. DNA for the CDR3: TGTGCCAGCAGCTTCCGGGGCGCGGGGGAAAAACTGTTTTTT.

V and J are TRBV11-3 and TRBJ2-2, with D unresolved. Germline V CDR1 and CDR2: SGHNT, YENEEA. Trimming removed 0 bases at V and 3 bases at J, with 11 bases between. The CDR3 loop spans 16 amino acids. The CDR3 DNA reads TGTGCCAGCAGCTTAGATAGCCCCCTTTACACCGGGGAGCTGTTTTTT. Translated: CASSLDSPLYTGELFF. Drawing the rest from reference TRBV11-3 and TRBJ2-2, the complete variable domain is EAGVVQSPRYKIIEKKQPVAFWCNPISGHNTLYWYLQNLGQGPELLIRYENEEAVDDSQLPKDRFSAERLKGVDSTLKIQPAELGDSAVYLCASSLDSPLYTGELFFGEGSRLTVL.

The chain recombines TRBV27 with TRBJ1-4; no definite D call. V lost 11 bases and J 8 bases, leaving 15 bases between the germline ends. This CDR3 spans 12 amino acids. Germline V CDR1 and CDR2: MNHEY, SMNVEV (reference sequence). Written as DNA, the CDR3 is TGTGCCTCCAGCGGCCTAAGGGAAAAACTGTTTTTT. Its translation: CASSGLREKLFF.

The chain recombines TRBV6-5 with TRBJ2-7; D might be TRBD1 (5 bases). The germline gives CDR1 MNHEY, CDR2 SVGAGI. With 0 bases removed from V and 0 bases from J, the gap between germline ends came to 9 bases. This CDR3 region has 15 residues. DNA of the CDR3: TGTGCCAGCAGTTACTCGAGCAGGGCCTCCTACGAGCAGTACTTC. This gives the protein CASSYSSRASYEQYF.

The chain recombines TRBV27 with TRBJ2-2, with TRBD2 matching 10 bases. Trimming removed 3 bases from V and 6 bases from J; junction bases left unmatched: 7. The CDR3 is 16 amino acids. From germline, CDR1 is MNHEY and CDR2 SMNVEV (reference sequence). CDR3 protein: CASSLNLAGASGELFF. The DNA of the CDR3 is TGTGCCAGCAGTTTGAATCTAGCGGGAGCCTCCGGGGAGCTGTTTTTT.

The V gene is TRBV7-9, the J gene TRBJ2-7; TRBD1 matches 9 bases. The J segment lost 9 bases and the V segment lost 3 bases, leaving 9 bases of the junction unmatched. From germline, CDR1 is SEHNR and CDR2 FQNEAQ (reference sequence). The CDR3 has 14 residues. CDR3 loop: CASSLGQGVFVQYF. CDR3 bases: TGTGCCAGCAGCTTGGGACAGGGAGTTTTTGTGCAGTACTTC.

For the CDR3, the DNA is TGTGCCAGCAGCGTAGACAGGGACGGAAACACCATATATTTT. This sequence encodes CASSVDRDGNTIYF. The rearrangement joins TRBV9 to TRBJ1-3; tentative D call: TRBD1 (6 bases). The germline V and J ends were trimmed by 0 bases and 4 bases, with 8 bases remaining between them. This CDR3 has 14 amino acids. Germline assignment: CDR1 SGDLS and CDR2 YYNGEE.

The J gene is TRBJ1-4, the V gene TRBV19, with 10 positions matching TRBD1. With V trimmed by 3 bases and J by 3 bases, 1 base remained unmatched. Germline V CDR1 and CDR2: LNHDA, SQIVND (reference sequence). CDR3 length: 15 residues. The CDR3 DNA follows: TGTGCCAGTAGTATCGGGACAGGGGCTAATGAAAAACTGTTTTTT. Residues: CASSIGTGANEKLFF.

V and J are TRBV7-3 and TRBJ1-1; maybe TRBD1 (6 bases). Looked up from germline, CDR1 is SGHTA and CDR2 is FQGTGA. CDR3 size: 13 residues. The V end lost 5 bases, the J end lost 1 base, and 8 bases lay between the germline ends. CDR3 residues: CASSMDRNTEAFF. In DNA form, the CDR3 reads TGTGCCAGCAGCATGGACAGGAACACTGAAGCTTTCTTT.

The rearrangement links TRBV15 to TRBJ2-5; no clear D. Trimming cost V 0 bases and J 5 bases, with 13 bases left between them. Germline CDR1 LNHNV, CDR2 YYDKDF (reference sequence). The CDR3 runs to 15 residues. The CDR3 DNA is TGTGCCACCAGCAGAGATCCGCAGAATCCGGAGACCCAGTACTTC. Amino acid sequence: CATSRDPQNPETQYF.

The rearrangement joins TRBV19 to TRBJ1-5; 7 positions agree with TRBD1. J lost 5 bases, V lost 7 bases, and 8 bases had no gene match. This CDR3 contains 14 residues. CDR1 is LNHDA, CDR2 SQIVND, per germline (reference sequence). CDR3 protein: CASNVGQLHQPQHF. The CDR3 bases are TGTGCCAGTAACGTGGGACAGCTCCATCAGCCCCAGCATTTT.

The chain recombines TRBV27 with TRBJ1-2; D is possibly TRBD1 (6 bases). Trimming left V 5 bases short and J 4 bases short, with 20 bases between. Germline values: CDR1 MNHEY, CDR2 SMNVEV (reference sequence). The CDR3 sequence is 16 residues long. The CDR3 region is CASSPSSGEVIYGYTF. In nucleotides, the CDR3 is TGTGCCAGCAGTCCCTCCTCAGGGGAAGTAATCTATGGCTACACCTTC.

In this sample, this clone turned up once. V gene TRBV7-3 combines with J gene TRBJ1-2, with TRBD1 matching over 9 bases. Germline trimming cut 4 bases from V and 8 bases from J; bases unmatched to any gene: 5. The CDR3 is made up of 13 amino acids. Germline V gene data show CDR1 as SGHTA and CDR2 as FQGTGA. DNA for the CDR3: TGTGCCAGCAGCTCCACAGGGGGCGTAGGCTACACCTTC. This codes for CASSSTGGVGYTF. Using reference TRBV7-3 and TRBJ1-2 for the parts outside the CDR3, the full variable domain is GAGVSQTPSNKVTEKGKYVELRCDPISGHTALYWYRQSLGQGPEFLIYFQGTGAADDSGLPNDRFFAVRPEGSVSTLKIQRTERGDSAVYLCASSSTGGVGYTFGSGTRLTVV.

The gene calls are TRBV12-5 and TRBJ1-1; no definite D call. CDR1 and CDR2 from the germline V gene are LGHNT and FRNRAP. Trimming pared 5 bases from V and 4 bases from J, leaving 11 bases between. The CDR3 consists of 13 residues. CDR3 coding DNA: TGTGCTAGTGGTCCCAGGATTACCACTGAAGCTTTCTTT. Encoded protein: CASGPRITTEAFF.

The chain is built from TRBV9 and TRBJ1-2; no reliable D call. Germline assignment: CDR1 SGDLS and CDR2 YYNGEE. CDR3 length: 15 amino acids. Trimming pared 2 bases from V and 6 bases from J, leaving 17 bases between. The CDR3 coding sequence is TGTGCCAGCAGCGTCACTGGGGATGGGAGGGATGGCTACACCTTC. As protein: CASSVTGDGRDGYTF.